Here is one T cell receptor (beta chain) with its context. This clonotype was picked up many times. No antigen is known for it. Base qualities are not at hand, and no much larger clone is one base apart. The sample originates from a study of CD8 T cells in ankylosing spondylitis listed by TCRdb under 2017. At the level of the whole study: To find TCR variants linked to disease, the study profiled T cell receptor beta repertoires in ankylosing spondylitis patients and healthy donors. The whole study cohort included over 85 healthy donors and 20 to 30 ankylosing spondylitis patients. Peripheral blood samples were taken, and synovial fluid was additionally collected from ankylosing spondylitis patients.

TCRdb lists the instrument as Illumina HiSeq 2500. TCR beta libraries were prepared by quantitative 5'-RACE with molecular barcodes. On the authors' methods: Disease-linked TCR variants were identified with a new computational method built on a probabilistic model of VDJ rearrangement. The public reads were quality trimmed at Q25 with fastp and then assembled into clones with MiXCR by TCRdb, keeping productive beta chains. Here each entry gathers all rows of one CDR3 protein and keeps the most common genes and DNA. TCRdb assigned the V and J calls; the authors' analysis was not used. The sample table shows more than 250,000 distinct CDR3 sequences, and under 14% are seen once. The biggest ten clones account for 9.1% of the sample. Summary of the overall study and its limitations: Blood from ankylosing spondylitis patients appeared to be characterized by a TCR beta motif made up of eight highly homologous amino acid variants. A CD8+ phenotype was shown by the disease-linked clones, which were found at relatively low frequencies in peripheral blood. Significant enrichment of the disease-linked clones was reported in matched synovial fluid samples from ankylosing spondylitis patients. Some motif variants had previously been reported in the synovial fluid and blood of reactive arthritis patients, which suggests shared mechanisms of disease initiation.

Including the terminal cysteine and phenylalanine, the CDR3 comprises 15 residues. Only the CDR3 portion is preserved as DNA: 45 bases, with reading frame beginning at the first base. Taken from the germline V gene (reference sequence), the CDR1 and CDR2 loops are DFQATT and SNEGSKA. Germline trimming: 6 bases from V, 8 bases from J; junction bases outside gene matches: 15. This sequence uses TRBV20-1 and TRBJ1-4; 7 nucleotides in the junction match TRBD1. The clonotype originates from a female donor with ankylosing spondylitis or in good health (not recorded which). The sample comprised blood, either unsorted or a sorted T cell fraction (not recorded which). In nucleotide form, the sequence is TGCAGTGCCCCCCGGGGGAGGGGGCTTAGGGAAAAACTGTTTTTT. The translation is CSAPRGRGLREKLFF.